Listed below are T cell receptor beta chains from one sample, sequenced in a study of glioma-infiltrating T cells after dendritic cell vaccination. Assay: immunoSEQ multiplex PCR; the TCRdb copy retains only in-frame clones and omits some. This sample has some 90,000 clones, with about 81% found just once. Sequenced material: blood, taken after dendritic cell vaccination. Every receptor here comes from a human donor with glioblastoma. Both conserved end residues are part of each CDR3. A D gene is named only where the DNA matches it firmly. A row's size may be missing; if present it is once, few, many or a size class.

TRBD1,TRBJ2-5,TRBV5-1,-,TGCGCCAGCAGTTATCTCGGGACAGGGGGCGAGACCCAGTACTTC,CASSYLGTGGETQYF
-,TRBJ1-1,TRBV19,-,TGTGCCAGTAGTATAGTAGGGAGGGAGCCGTCTGCTGAAGCTTTCTTT,CASSIVGREPSAEAFF
-,TRBJ1-1,TRBV5-1,-,TGCGCCAGCAGCTTGTCAGGGATGGAGACTGAAGCTTTCTTT,CASSLSGMETEAFF
-,TRBJ1-5,TRBV4-2,-,TGTGCCAGCAGCCCCATCCCCGGGAGTAATCAGCCCCAGCATTTT,CASSPIPGSNQPQHF
-,TRBJ1-1,TRBV6-4,-,TGTGCCAGCAGTTCCGGGGCTGAAGCTTTCTTT,CASSSGAEAFF
TRBD1,TRBJ2-2,TRBV19,once,TGTGCCAGTAGCGGACAGGGACTTATCACCGGGGAGCTGTTTTTT,CASSGQGLITGELFF
TRBD2,TRBJ2-1,TRBV6-5,-,TGTGCCAGCAGTTACTTAGCGGGATCTGGGAATGAGCAGTTCTTC,CASSYLAGSGNEQFF
-,TRBJ2-2,TRBV6-1,-,TGTGCCAGCTGTAGGACAGAAAACACCGGGGAGCTGTTTTTT,CASCRTENTGELFF
-,TRBJ2-5,TRBV5-1,-,TGCGCCAGCAGCTTGGGGGCGGGTACGGGAGAGACCCAGTACTTC,CASSLGAGTGETQYF
-,TRBJ1-5,TRBV10-3,-,TGTGCCACCCAAATACGAGACAATCAGCCCCAGCATTTT,CATQIRDNQPQHF
TRBD2,TRBJ2-4,TRBV4-2,-,TGTGCCAGCAGCCGCCCGGGACTAGCGGGAGGTATGGGCAAAAACATTCAGTACTTC,CASSRPGLAGGMGKNIQYF
TRBD1,TRBJ1-3,TRBV7-8,-,TGTGCCAGCAGCTTAGTTGGGACAGTTTACTCTGGAAACACCATATATTTT,CASSLVGTVYSGNTIYF
TRBD2,TRBJ2-2,TRBV5-6,once,TGTGCCAGCAGCTTGGGACTAGCGAGAGGGTCCGGGGAGCTGTTTTTT,CASSLGLARGSGELFF
TRBD2,TRBJ2-3,TRBV28,-,TGTGCCAGTTTGTATAGCGGGAGTACAGATACGCAGTATTTT,CASLYSGSTDTQYF
-,TRBJ1-3,TRBV18,-,TGTGCCAGCCAGGGTCTCTCTGGAAACACCATATATTTT,CASQGLSGNTIYF
TRBD1,TRBJ1-1,TRBV19,-,TGTGCCAGTAGGGCGGCAGACAGGGGTCCGACTGAAGCTTTCTTT,CASRAADRGPTEAFF
-,TRBJ1-2,TRBV18,-,TGTGCCAGCTCACCGGAGAAGAACTATGGCTACACCTTC,CASSPEKNYGYTF
TRBD1,TRBJ1-4,TRBV4-1,-,TGCGCCAGCAGCCTTCAAGTGGGACAGGGCTATGGAGCAACTAATGAAAAACTGTTTTTT,CASSLQVGQGYGATNEKLFF
-,TRBJ1-2,TRBV19,-,TGTGCCAGTAGTATAGACCCAGCTAACTATGGCTACACCTTC,CASSIDPANYGYTF
TRBD1,TRBJ2-5,TRBV19,-,TGTGCCAGTAGTACAGGGGGAGAGACCCAGTACTTC,CASSTGGETQYF
-,TRBJ1-6,TRBV5-5,-,TGTGCCAGCAGCTTCGAGGCCCAAGGACAGCCCCATAATTCACCCCTCCACTTT,CASSFEAQGQPHNSPLHF
TRBD1,TRBJ2-3,TRBV5-1,-,TGCGCCAGCAGCCCGGGACAGGGGTTCGGAGATACGCAGTATTTT,CASSPGQGFGDTQYF
TRBD2,TRBJ2-3,TRBV5-1,-,TGCGCCAGCAGCTTGAGTCTAGCGGGGGACCGTAGAGATACGCAGTATTTT,CASSLSLAGDRRDTQYF
-,TRBJ2-2,TRBV18,-,TGTGCCAGCTCACCAAAAGACAGGGGGGAGCTGTTTTTT,CASSPKDRGELFF
-,TRBJ2-5,TRBV6-5,-,TGTGCCGGAGCTCGGGCTTTGAGGGAAGAGACCCAGTACTTC,CAGARALREETQYF
TRBD2,TRBJ2-7,TRBV2,-,TGTGCCACCGCGACCGGGACTAGCGGGGGCTACCTCTCCTACGAGCAGTACTTC,CATATGTSGGYLSYEQYF
-,TRBJ1-2,TRBV5-4,-,TGTGCCAGCAGCTTGGGAGGGAAATATGGCTACACCTTC,CASSLGGKYGYTF
TRBD1,TRBJ1-2,TRBV5-1,-,TGCGCCAGCAGCACCGCGACACAGGGGGCGAATGGCTACACCTTC,CASSTATQGANGYTF
TRBD1,TRBJ1-3,TRBV9,-,TGTGCCAGCAGCGTAGAGGACAGGGGCGGAAACACCATATATTTT,CASSVEDRGGNTIYF
-,TRBJ1-5,TRBV19,-,TGTGCCAGTAGTATTGTGGCAATACAGCCCCAGCATTTT,CASSIVAIQPQHF
TRBD2,TRBJ2-5,TRBV7-9,-,TGTGCCAGCAGCTCTTCTAGCGGTGACTCCCAAGAGACCCAGTACTTC,CASSSSSGDSQETQYF
TRBD1,TRBJ2-7,TRBV15,-,TGTGCCACCAGCGTTTACCGACAGGGGAGTGACGAGCAGTACTTC,CATSVYRQGSDEQYF
-,TRBJ2-1,TRBV5-1,-,TGCGCCAGCACCCCTGATACGGGGGATGAGCAGTTCTTC,CASTPDTGDEQFF
-,TRBJ1-3,TRBV19,-,TGTGCCACCAGGGACATATTTAACACCATATATTTT,CATRDIFNTIYF
-,TRBJ1-2,TRBV11-1,-,TGTGCCAGCAGCTTAGCCTCAGGGGCCGACGGCTACACCTTC,CASSLASGADGYTF
-,TRBJ2-1,TRBV6-5,-,TGTGCCAGCAGTTACTCAGCCAATGAGCAGTTCTTC,CASSYSANEQFF
-,TRBJ1-2,TRBV6-1,-,TGTGCCAGCAGTGAAGAGGGGCCCGGCGGCTATGGCTACACCTTC,CASSEEGPGGYGYTF
-,TRBJ2-5,TRBV7-6,-,TGTGCCAGCAGCTTAGTTTCTCAGGGGTACCAAGAGACCCAGTACTTC,CASSLVSQGYQETQYF
-,TRBJ2-7,TRBV29-1,-,TGCAGCGTCCGGGACCGCCTACAGGGCCCGGAGCAGTACTTC,CSVRDRLQGPEQYF
-,TRBJ2-3,TRBV5-1,few,TGCGCCAGCAGCTCCGGGTTGGCCACAGATACGCAGTATTTT,CASSSGLATDTQYF
TRBD1,TRBJ1-4,TRBV6-1,-,TGTGCCAGCAGTACAGGGGGGATTAATGAAAAACTGTTTTTT,CASSTGGINEKLFF
TRBD1,TRBJ2-1,TRBV18,-,TGTGCCAGCTCACCAGGACAGGGTAACCTGGGTGAGCAGTTCTTC,CASSPGQGNLGEQFF
-,TRBJ2-7,TRBV5-6,-,TGTGCCAGCTTGAAGGAGGGCTACGAGCAGTACTTC,CASLKEGYEQYF
TRBD1,TRBJ1-2,TRBV4-1,-,TGCGCCAGCAGCCAAGACGGGACAGGGGGCTTCTATGGCTACACCTTC,CASSQDGTGGFYGYTF
-,TRBJ1-2,TRBV4-1,-,TGCGCCAGCAGCCTTCAGGGTCAGGGTGGCTACACCTTC,CASSLQGQGGYTF
-,TRBJ1-5,TRBV10-3,-,TGTGCCACCCGGGGATTGGCGAATCAGCCCCAGCATTTT,CATRGLANQPQHF
-,TRBJ1-1,TRBV7-2,-,TGTGCCAGCAGCCAACCCCAGGGGCGCTTGGGCACTGAAGCTTTCTTT,CASSQPQGRLGTEAFF